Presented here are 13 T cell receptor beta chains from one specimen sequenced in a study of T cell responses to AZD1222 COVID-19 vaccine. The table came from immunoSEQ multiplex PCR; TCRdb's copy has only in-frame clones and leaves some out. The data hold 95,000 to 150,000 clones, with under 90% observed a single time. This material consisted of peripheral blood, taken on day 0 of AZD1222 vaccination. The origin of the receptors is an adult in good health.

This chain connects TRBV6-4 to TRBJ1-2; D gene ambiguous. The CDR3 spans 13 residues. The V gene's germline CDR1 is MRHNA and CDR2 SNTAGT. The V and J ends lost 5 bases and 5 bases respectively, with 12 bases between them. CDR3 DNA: TGTGCCAGCAGTAAGTCCCCTCGGTATGGCTACACCTTC. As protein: CASSKSPRYGYTF.

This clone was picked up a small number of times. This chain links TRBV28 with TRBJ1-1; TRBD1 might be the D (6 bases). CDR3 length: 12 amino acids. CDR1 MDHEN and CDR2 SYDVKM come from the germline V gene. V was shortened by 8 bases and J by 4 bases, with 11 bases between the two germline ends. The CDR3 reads CASVRGRTEAFF. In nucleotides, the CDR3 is TGTGCCAGCGTCCGGGGGCGCACTGAAGCTTTCTTT.

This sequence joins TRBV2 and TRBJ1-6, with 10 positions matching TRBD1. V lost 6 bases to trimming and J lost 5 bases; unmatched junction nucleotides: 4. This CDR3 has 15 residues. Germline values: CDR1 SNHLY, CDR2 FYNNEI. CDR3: CASRSDRGNNSPLHF. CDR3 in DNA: TGTGCCAGCAGGTCGGACAGGGGGAATAATTCACCCCTCCACTTT.

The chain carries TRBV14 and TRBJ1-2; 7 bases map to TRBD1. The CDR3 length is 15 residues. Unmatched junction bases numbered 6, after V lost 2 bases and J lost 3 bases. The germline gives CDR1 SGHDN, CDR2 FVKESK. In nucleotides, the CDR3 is TGTGCCAGCAGCCAAACAGGGGACAGATACTATGGCTACACCTTC. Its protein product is CASSQTGDRYYGYTF.

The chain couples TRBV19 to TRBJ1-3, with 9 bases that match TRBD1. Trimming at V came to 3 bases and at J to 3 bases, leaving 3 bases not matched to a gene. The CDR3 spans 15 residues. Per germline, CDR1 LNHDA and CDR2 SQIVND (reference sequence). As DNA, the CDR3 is TGTGCCAGTAGTATGGACAGGGGAGGTGGAAACACCATATATTTT. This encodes CASSMDRGGGNTIYF.

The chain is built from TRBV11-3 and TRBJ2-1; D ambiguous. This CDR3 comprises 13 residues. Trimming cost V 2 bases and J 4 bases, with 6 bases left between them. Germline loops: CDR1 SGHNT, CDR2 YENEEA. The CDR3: CASSLTEYNEQFF. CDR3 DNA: TGTGCCAGCAGCTTAACGGAGTACAATGAGCAGTTCTTC.

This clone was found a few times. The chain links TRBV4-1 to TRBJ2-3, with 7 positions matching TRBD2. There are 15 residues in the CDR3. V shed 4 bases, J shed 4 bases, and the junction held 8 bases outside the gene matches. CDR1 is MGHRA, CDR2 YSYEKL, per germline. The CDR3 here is CASSLELAPSDTQYF. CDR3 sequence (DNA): TGCGCCAGCAGCCTCGAACTAGCGCCCTCAGATACGCAGTATTTT.

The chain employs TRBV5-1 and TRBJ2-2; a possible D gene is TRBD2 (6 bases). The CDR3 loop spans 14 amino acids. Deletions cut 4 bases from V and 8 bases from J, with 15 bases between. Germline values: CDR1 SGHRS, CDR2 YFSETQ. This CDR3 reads CASSGGTPSGELFF. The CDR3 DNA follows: TGCGCCAGCAGCGGCGGGACCCCGTCTGGGGAGCTGTTTTTT.

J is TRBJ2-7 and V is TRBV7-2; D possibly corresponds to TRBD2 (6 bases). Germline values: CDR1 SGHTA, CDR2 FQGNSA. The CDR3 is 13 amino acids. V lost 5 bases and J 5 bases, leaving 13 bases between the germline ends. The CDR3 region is CASSPRLVNEQYF. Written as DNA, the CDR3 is TGTGCCAGCAGCCCCCGACTAGTTAACGAGCAGTACTTC.

CDR3: CASSSGGVREKGGYTF. CDR3 DNA sequence: TGTGCCAGCAGTTCGGGGGGGGTTAGGGAGAAGGGTGGCTACACCTTC. The V gene is TRBV28, the J gene TRBJ1-2; maybe TRBD1 (5 bases). The CDR3 has 16 residues. V was cut by 4 bases and J by 7 bases, with 22 bases left in between. Germline V gene lookup returns CDR1 MDHEN and CDR2 SYDVKM.

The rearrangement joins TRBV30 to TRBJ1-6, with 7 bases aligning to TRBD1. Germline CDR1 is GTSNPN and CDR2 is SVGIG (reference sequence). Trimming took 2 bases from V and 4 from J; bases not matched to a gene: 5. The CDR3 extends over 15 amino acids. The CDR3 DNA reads TGTGCCTGGAGTTCTCGGACAGGTTATAATTCACCCCTCCACTTT. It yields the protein CAWSSRTGYNSPLHF.

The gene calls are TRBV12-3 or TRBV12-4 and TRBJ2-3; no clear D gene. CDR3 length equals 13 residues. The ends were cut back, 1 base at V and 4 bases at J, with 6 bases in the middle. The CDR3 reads CASSLGAPDTQYF. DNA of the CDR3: TGTGCCAGCAGTTTAGGCGCGCCAGATACGCAGTATTTT.

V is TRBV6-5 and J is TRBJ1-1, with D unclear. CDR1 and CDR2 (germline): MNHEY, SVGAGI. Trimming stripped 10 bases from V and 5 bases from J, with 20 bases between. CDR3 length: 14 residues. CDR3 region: CATKDRAGETEAFF. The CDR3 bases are TGTGCCACCAAAGATCGTGCCGGCGAGACTGAAGCTTTCTTT.